Described below is a single TCR beta chain sequence and its context. Sequencing was performed with immunoSEQ multiplex PCR; in TCRdb, only in-frame clones are kept and a portion is missing. The sample has 150,000 to 200,000 clones; approximately 92% are singletons. This entry belongs to a study of blood T cell repertoires in COVID-19. The clonotype comes from a man aged 45-65 years with acute or convalescent COVID-19. Sequencing was done on a sample of peripheral blood.

CDR3 bases: TGTGCCAGCAGTTCCCGGACAGTCTCACCCCTCCACTTT. This sequence encodes CASSSRTVSPLHF. The chain recombines TRBV12-3 or TRBV12-4 with TRBJ1-6, with D possibly TRBD1 on 6 matching bases. Trimming removed 4 bases at V and 10 bases at J, with 11 bases between. This CDR3 contains 13 residues.